This T cell receptor beta chain was profiled in a study of T-cell reconstitution after alpha-beta-depleted transplantation in children. Whole-study findings and limits: At around two months after transplant, the alpha-beta T cells were reportedly derived from several hundred expanded clones that came from non-depleted graft cells. Hyperexpanded clones declined; after one year, newly produced T cells mostly supplied diversity.

For TCRbeta, the library was prepared with unique molecular identifiers. Using its own MiXCR run on the PCR reads, TCRdb lists one record per CDR3 protein. The data show about 980,000 distinct CDR3 sequences, about 26% seen once. The CDR3 sequence is 15 residues long. Germline CDR1 KGHSH, CDR2 LQKENI. Trimming stripped 6 bases from V and 3 bases from J, with 17 bases between. In the case of this clonotype: The antigen remains undetermined.

This TCR came from a boy under two years old who had a stem cell transplant for SCID, so the T cells may come from the graft donor. Sequenced material: PBMCs, mostly from graft donor cells, taken 360 days after TCRalphabeta/CD19-depleted stem cell transplant. The J gene is TRBJ1-1, the V gene TRBV18, with D maybe TRBD1 (5 bases). The CDR3 nucleotides read TGTGCCAGCTCGAGGGGTGGGAAACCGGACACTGAAGCTTTCTTT. Protein: CASSRGGKPDTEAFF.